The 25 T cell receptor beta chains presented below share a single source sample, sequenced in a study of blood T cell repertoires in COVID-19. TCRdb's table, derived via immunoSEQ multiplex PCR, lists solely in-frame clones and lacks some. The sample has approximately 150,000 clones, around 80% seen once. What was sequenced was peripheral blood. Receptor source: a woman of 80 years or more with acute or convalescent COVID-19.

The V and J genes are TRBV1 and TRBJ2-3; the table's D call of TRBD2 was not tested on the DNA. TRBV1 is recorded as a pseudogene. The CDR3 spans 16 residues. CDR3 loop: CTSSPGTSGSTDTQYF. DNA of the CDR3: TGCACCAGCAGCCCCGGGACTAGCGGGAGCACAGATACGCAGTATTTT.

The count of this clone is one. The CDR3 is CASSQDRLATYNEQFF. DNA for the CDR3: TGTGCCAGCAGCCAAGATCGCCTAGCGACCTACAATGAGCAGTTCTTC. The chain couples TRBV4-2 to TRBJ2-1, with D perhaps TRBD2 (6 bases). The CDR3 has 16 amino acids. Trimming pared 0 bases from V and 2 bases from J, leaving 11 bases between. Germline CDR1 LGHNA, CDR2 YNFKEQ.

V and J are TRBV29-1 and TRBJ1-1; D gene ambiguous. The CDR3 loop spans 13 amino acids. Germline V lookup: CDR1 SQVTM, CDR2 ANQGSEA. Deletions cut 6 bases from V and 5 bases from J, with 16 bases between. CDR3 in DNA: TGCAGCGTCCACTTTCAGGCAGGAACTGAAGCTTTCTTT. Amino acid sequence: CSVHFQAGTEAFF.

V gene TRBV3-1 (or the pseudogene TRBV3-2) combines with J gene TRBJ1-2; D may be TRBD1 (5 bases). This CDR3 contains 14 residues. CDR1 LGHDT and CDR2 YNNKEL come from the germline V gene (reference sequence). The V end was cut by 2 bases, the J end by 8 bases, with 15 bases between. The CDR3 DNA follows: TGTGCCAGCAGCCAACCGGGAGGCAGGGAAGGCTACACCTTC. Translation gives CASSQPGGREGYTF.

The chain joins TRBV18 to TRBJ2-1; 8 bases line up with TRBD2. The V gene end was trimmed by 2 bases and the J gene end by 5 bases; junction bases not matched to a gene: 11. This CDR3 comprises 17 residues. Germline V gene data show CDR1 as KGHSH and CDR2 as LQKENI. The DNA for the CDR3 is TGTGCCAGCTCACCAGGGCTAGCGGGCCGGGCCAACAATGAGCAGTTCTTC. This gives the protein CASSPGLAGRANNEQFF.

The chain combines TRBV27 with TRBJ2-6, with D perhaps TRBD1 (5 bases). The V gene's germline CDR1 is MNHEY and CDR2 SMNVEV (reference sequence). The CDR3 has 15 amino acids. The ends were cut back, 5 bases at V and 0 bases at J, with 8 bases in the middle. The CDR3 reads CASSVTGSGANVLTF. The CDR3 DNA follows: TGTGCCAGCAGTGTCACAGGCTCTGGGGCCAACGTCCTGACTTTC.

This chain uses TRBV3-1 (or the pseudogene TRBV3-2) with TRBJ1-2, with 7 bases lining up with TRBD1. Germline CDR1 is LGHDT and CDR2 is YNNKEL (reference sequence). Trimming at V came to 4 bases and at J to 6 bases, leaving 11 bases not matched to a gene. The CDR3 is 15 residues long. The CDR3 region is CASSPHRGEEDGYTF. CDR3 sequence (DNA): TGTGCCAGCAGCCCTCACAGGGGTGAAGAGGATGGCTACACCTTC.

The V call is TRBV6-6, the J call TRBJ2-3; 11 nucleotides agree with TRBD1. The CDR3 runs 15 residues. Germline loops: CDR1 MNHNY, CDR2 SVGAGI (reference sequence). Trimming removed 0 bases from V and 5 bases from J; junction bases left unmatched: 1. CDR3 sequence reads: CASSYSGTGGDTQYF. CDR3 nucleotide sequence: TGTGCCAGCAGTTACTCTGGGACAGGGGGAGATACGCAGTATTTT.

This sequence joins TRBV11-1 and TRBJ2-7, with D perhaps matching TRBD1 (5 bases). There are 14 residues in the CDR3. V was trimmed by 3 bases and J by 4 bases, leaving 13 bases between them. CDR1 and CDR2 (germline): SGHAT, FQDESV (reference sequence). The CDR3 loop reads CASSFGRASYEQYF. The CDR3 DNA is TGTGCCAGCAGCTTTGGCAGGGCGTCTTACGAGCAGTACTTC.

V usage is TRBV5-1 and J usage is TRBJ2-2; D might be TRBD2 (6 bases). Germline assignment: CDR1 SGHRS and CDR2 YFSETQ. The V gene lost 2 bases and the J gene lost 5 bases, with 13 bases spanning the gap. The CDR3 totals 15 residues. The CDR3 protein is CASSLLTGGTGELFF. DNA for the CDR3: TGCGCCAGCAGCTTATTAACAGGAGGGACCGGGGAGCTGTTTTTT.

For this clone: Different DNA sequences within this sample yield the same CDR3. This chain connects TRBV28 to TRBJ2-7; possibly TRBD2 for D (5 bases). The CDR3 is made up of 12 amino acids. The germline V gene has CDR1 MDHEN and CDR2 SYDVKM. Deletions cut 2 bases from V and 6 bases from J, with 8 bases between. CDR3 sequence reads: CASSLLGGEQYF. The DNA for the CDR3 is TGTGCCAGCAGTTTACTTGGAGGCGAGCAGTACTTC.

This chain joins TRBV6-6 and TRBJ2-5, with a tentative D call TRBD2 (6 bases). Trimming took 8 bases from V and 5 from J, leaving 18 bases between them. CDR3 size: 14 residues. The germline V gene has CDR1 MNHNY and CDR2 SVGAGI (reference sequence). This CDR3 reads CASAPAGSGETQYF. The CDR3, as DNA: TGTGCCAGCGCCCCGGCGGGGTCCGGGGAGACCCAGTACTTC.

The genes are TRBV18 and TRBJ2-7; D is uncertain. CDR1 is KGHSH, CDR2 LQKENI, per germline. V lost 1 base and J 1 base, leaving 8 bases between the germline ends. The CDR3 extends over 14 amino acids. As DNA, the CDR3 is TGTGCCAGCTCACCACGGCTTCAATCCTACGAGCAGTACTTC. Translated: CASSPRLQSYEQYF.

The V call is TRBV20-1, the J call TRBJ1-5; D unclear. The CDR3 consists of 12 residues. Trimming took 3 bases from V and 6 from J, leaving 9 bases between them. Germline V lookup: CDR1 DFQATT, CDR2 SNEGSKA (reference sequence). CDR3 coding DNA: TGCAGTGCTAGTAAGGCGGGTCAGCCCCAGCATTTT. This codes for CSASKAGQPQHF.

V and J are TRBV21-1 and TRBJ2-5; TRBD1 reflects the table's D call only, with no check against the DNA. TRBV21-1 is a pseudogene segment. The CDR3 spans 15 residues. The CDR3 sequence: CASSKGWAGGETQYF. Here the CDR3 DNA reads TGTGCCAGCAGCAAAGGTTGGGCAGGGGGGGAGACCCAGTACTTC.

The rearrangement uses TRBV3-1 (or the pseudogene TRBV3-2) and TRBJ1-6; D might be TRBD1 (5 bases). Germline V gene data show CDR1 as LGHDT and CDR2 as YNNKEL (reference sequence). The ends were cut back, 1 base at V and 6 bases at J, with 10 bases in the middle. This CDR3 has 15 residues. In DNA, the CDR3 is TGTGCCAGCAGCCAAGGAAGGGGATTTAATTCACCCCTCCACTTT. This sequence encodes CASSQGRGFNSPLHF.

J is TRBJ2-5 and V is TRBV4-2; perhaps TRBD1 as D (6 bases). Germline lookup yields CDR1 LGHNA and CDR2 YNFKEQ. The V gene lost 0 bases and the J gene lost 4 bases, with 12 bases spanning the gap. The CDR3 is made up of 15 amino acids. CDR3 sequence reads: CASSQEGGRGETQYF. CDR3 DNA: TGTGCCAGCAGCCAAGAAGGGGGAAGGGGAGAGACCCAGTACTTC.

Comments on this clone: Within the sample, other DNA sequences also encode this same CDR3. The rearrangement uses TRBV19 and TRBJ2-5, with 8 bases that match TRBD2. Germline trimming cut 3 bases from V and 4 bases from J; bases unmatched to any gene: 4. The CDR3 is 14 residues long. From germline, CDR1 is LNHDA and CDR2 SQIVND (reference sequence). As DNA, the CDR3 is TGTGCCAGTAGTATCGGGGGGGTTGGAGAGACCCAGTACTTC. This sequence encodes CASSIGGVGETQYF. The variable domain in full, completed from reference TRBV19 and TRBJ2-5, reads DGGITQSPKYLFRKEGQNVTLSCEQNLNHDAMYWYRQDPGQGLRLIYYSQIVNDFQKGDIAEGYSVSREKKESFPLTVTSAQKNPTAFYLCASSIGGVGETQYFGPGTRLLVL.

The genes are TRBV6-1 and TRBJ2-5; D is ambiguous. This CDR3 spans 13 amino acids. Germline V gene data show CDR1 as MNHNS and CDR2 as SASEGT. Trimming stripped 2 bases from V and 6 bases from J, with 10 bases between. CDR3 sequence reads: CASSEPGMQTQYF. The CDR3 coding sequence is TGTGCCAGCAGTGAACCGGGTATGCAGACCCAGTACTTC.

The V call is TRBV27, the J call TRBJ2-7; TRBD1 agrees at 9 bases. Trimming cost V 4 bases and J 6 bases; bases outside gene matches: 7. This CDR3 is 14 amino acids long. CDR1 is MNHEY and CDR2 is SMNVEV in the germline V gene (reference sequence). The CDR3 bases are TGTGCCAGCAGTTCCCGGGACAGGGCTACCGAGCAGTACTTC. Translated: CASSSRDRATEQYF.

The chain couples TRBV15 to TRBJ2-1; 9 nucleotides agree with TRBD2. Germline CDR1 and CDR2: LNHNV and YYDKDF (reference sequence). V shed 7 bases and J 1 base; nucleotides not matched to a gene: 8. This CDR3 has 16 residues. CDR3 DNA: TGTGCCACCAAGGGGGCGGGAGGGCGTTCCTACAATGAGCAGTTCTTC. It yields the protein CATKGAGGRSYNEQFF.

J is TRBJ1-3 and V is TRBV6-5, with 9 bases matching TRBD1. The CDR3 is 15 residues long. V gave up 6 bases and J gave up 1 base; unmatched junction bases: 4. The germline CDR1 and CDR2 sequences are MNHEY and SVGAGI. CDR3 bases: TGTGCCAGCAGGAAGACAGGGGGGTCTGGAAACACCATATATTTT. Its protein product is CASRKTGGSGNTIYF.

This rearrangement joins TRBV3-1 (or the pseudogene TRBV3-2) to TRBJ1-3; D is perhaps TRBD1 (5 bases). Germline loops: CDR1 LGHDT, CDR2 YNNKEL (reference sequence). The CDR3 spans 16 residues. V was trimmed by 3 bases and J by 0 bases, leaving 12 bases between them. Here the CDR3 reads CASSHQSGFSGNTIYF. In DNA, the CDR3 is TGTGCCAGCAGCCATCAATCAGGGTTCTCTGGAAACACCATATATTTT.

The gene calls are TRBV28 and TRBJ2-3; TRBD1 matches at 8 bases. V lost 3 bases to trimming and J lost 1 base; unmatched junction nucleotides: 3. The CDR3 totals 15 residues. CDR1 and CDR2 (germline): MDHEN, SYDVKM. The DNA of the CDR3 is TGTGCCAGCAGTTTGCCAGGGGGCGGCACAGATACGCAGTATTTT. Amino acids: CASSLPGGGTDTQYF.

This rearrangement joins TRBV4-1 to TRBJ2-5; 8 bases align to TRBD2. The CDR3 sequence is 20 residues long. V trimming: 0 bases; J trimming: 2 bases; junction bases outside the gene matches: 17. Germline lookup yields CDR1 MGHRA and CDR2 YSYEKL. The CDR3 loop reads CASSQDPPLRGGGRQETQYF. The CDR3 coding sequence is TGCGCCAGCAGCCAAGATCCCCCACTACGGGGCGGGGGGCGGCAAGAGACCCAGTACTTC.